These 27 T cell receptor beta chains originate from one sample sequenced in a study of beta chain features in type 1 diabetes. cDNA synthesis used the whole RNA isolate, giving expressed TCRB sequences. Repertoires were generated with immunoSEQ multiplex PCR, while TCRdb's copy carries only in-frame clones and drops some. Here the sample spans a few hundred thousand clones, 8% to 13% being singletons. The sequencing sample was made of naive CD4+ T cells from blood. The source of these receptors is a woman in her 30s in good health.

This sequence joins TRBV29-1 and TRBJ2-2, with 9 bases matching TRBD2. This CDR3 spans 17 amino acids. The V and J ends lost 7 bases and 0 bases, in that order; junction bases with no gene match: 12. The germline CDR1 and CDR2 sequences are SQVTM and ANQGSEA. The CDR3 loop reads CSALRREGPTNTGELFF. The CDR3 DNA follows: TGCAGCGCCCTGCGGCGGGAGGGCCCTACGAACACCGGGGAGCTGTTTTTT.

This clone appeared a few times. V usage is TRBV11-2 and J usage is TRBJ2-5, with 10 bases matching TRBD2. The trim removed 5 bases at V and 2 bases at J, leaving 2 bases unmatched. Germline CDR1 and CDR2: SGHAT and FQNNGV. This CDR3 contains 14 residues. The CDR3 here is CASSPGLAQETQYF. CDR3 bases: TGTGCCAGCAGCCCGGGACTAGCGCAAGAGACCCAGTACTTC.

This clone has just a few counts. This chain uses TRBV25-1 with TRBJ1-1, with 8 bases matching TRBD1. This CDR3 has 16 amino acids. The ends lost 3 bases at V and 7 bases at J; junction bases unmatched: 13. Germline CDR1 MGHDK, CDR2 SYGVNS. CDR3 bases: TGTGCCAGCAGTGATTGGACAGGGAATACTGCCGGTGAAGCTTTCTTT. Encoded protein: CASSDWTGNTAGEAFF.

The chain is built from TRBV7-3 and TRBJ2-1, with TRBD1 matching over 8 bases. CDR1 is SGHTA, CDR2 FQGTGA, per germline. Losses at the gene ends were 4 bases for V and 4 bases for J; bases not matched to a gene: 3. The CDR3 consists of 14 residues. The CDR3 reads CASSSDRGYNEQFF. The CDR3 region has the DNA TGTGCCAGCAGCTCCGACAGGGGATACAATGAGCAGTTCTTC.

V is TRBV27 and J is TRBJ2-7; TRBD2 aligns across 8 bases. Germline loops: CDR1 MNHEY, CDR2 SMNVEV (reference sequence). This CDR3 region has 17 residues. The V gene end was trimmed by 5 bases and the J gene end by 5 bases; junction bases not matched to a gene: 17. CDR3 DNA: TGTGCCAGCAGTCAAATGGCACCGGGACTAGTAAACCACGAGCAGTACTTC. Translation: CASSQMAPGLVNHEQYF.

V usage is TRBV6-5 and J usage is TRBJ2-7, with D possibly TRBD1 on 6 matching bases. V lost 4 bases to trimming and J lost 4 bases, with 8 bases between them. Germline assignment: CDR1 MNHEY and CDR2 SVGAGI. The CDR3 has 12 residues. Here the CDR3 reads CASSSQGYEQYF. The CDR3 nucleotides are TGTGCCAGCAGTTCGCAGGGGTACGAGCAGTACTTC.

V and J are TRBV4-3 and TRBJ2-7; the match to TRBD2 covers 10 bases. V lost 0 bases, J lost 4 bases, and 3 bases stayed unmatched. The CDR3 is made up of 15 amino acids. Germline assignment: CDR1 LGHNA and CDR2 YSLEER. DNA for the CDR3: TGCGCCAGCAGCCAAGAATGGACTAGCGGATACGAGCAGTACTTC. Translated: CASSQEWTSGYEQYF.

This clone was recorded at least ten times. The CDR3 here is CSVVGRATDTQYF. Here the CDR3 DNA reads TGCAGCGTTGTAGGCAGGGCAACAGATACGCAGTATTTT. The chain employs TRBV29-1 and TRBJ2-3; D perhaps matches TRBD1 (5 bases). This CDR3 contains 13 residues. The V gene lost 4 bases and the J gene lost 3 bases, with 11 bases spanning the gap. Germline assignment: CDR1 SQVTM and CDR2 ANQGSEA.

The chain is built from TRBV11-2 and TRBJ2-3; 11 positions agree with TRBD2. Trimming at V came to 7 bases and at J to 3 bases, leaving 15 bases not matched to a gene. This CDR3 is built from 18 residues. Germline CDR1 reads SGHAT; CDR2 reads FQNNGV. CDR3 region: CASTRGTSGSSLTDTQYF. The CDR3 DNA reads as TGTGCCAGCACCAGAGGGACTAGCGGTTCCTCCTTGACAGATACGCAGTATTTT.

This clone was counted a few times. The chain couples TRBV7-2 to TRBJ2-3; D is perhaps TRBD2 (6 bases). The CDR3 length is 13 residues. Trimming shortened V by 3 bases and J by 5 bases, and 9 bases separated the two germline ends. CDR1 is SGHTA and CDR2 is FQGNSA in the germline V gene. Here the CDR3 reads CASSLWREDTQYF. The CDR3 DNA follows: TGTGCCAGCAGCTTGTGGCGGGAAGATACGCAGTATTTT.

The V call is TRBV5-1, the J call TRBJ2-1; weak D call: TRBD1 (6 bases). V gave up 4 bases and J gave up 9 bases, with 14 bases separating them. CDR3 length: 13 amino acids. CDR1 is SGHRS, CDR2 YFSETQ, per germline. The CDR3 reads CASSPHLTGEQFF. The CDR3 coding sequence is TGCGCCAGCAGCCCTCACCTGACAGGTGAGCAGTTCTTC.

V gene TRBV7-2 combines with J gene TRBJ2-5; 13 nucleotides agree with TRBD2. V lost 1 base to trimming and J lost 0 bases; unmatched junction nucleotides: 2. This CDR3 has 17 amino acids. CDR1 and CDR2 (germline): SGHTA, FQGNSA. The CDR3, as DNA: TGTGCCAGCAGCTTAGTGGGACTAGCGGGGAACCAAGAGACCCAGTACTTC. This sequence encodes CASSLVGLAGNQETQYF.

The rearrangement links TRBV28 to TRBJ1-5, with a tentative D call TRBD1 (5 bases). V was pared by 10 bases and J by 0 bases, with 22 bases between. The germline CDR1 and CDR2 sequences are MDHEN and SYDVKM. The CDR3 consists of 17 residues. CDR3 sequence reads: CATAGQGARSSNQPQHF. The CDR3 nucleotides are TGTGCCACCGCTGGGCAAGGGGCAAGATCTAGCAATCAGCCCCAGCATTTT.

This chain connects TRBV2 to TRBJ2-5, with TRBD2 matching over 10 bases. The germline V gene has CDR1 SNHLY and CDR2 FYNNEI. Trimming took 0 bases from V and 5 from J; bases not matched to a gene: 12. This CDR3 spans 18 amino acids. CDR3 region: CASSEARSGRAFRETQYF. CDR3 DNA sequence: TGTGCCAGCAGTGAAGCTCGAAGCGGGAGGGCCTTCCGCGAGACCCAGTACTTC.

V usage is TRBV6-5 and J usage is TRBJ2-1, with 11 bases matching TRBD2. The CDR3 is 15 amino acids. V was clipped by 3 bases and J by 7 bases; unmatched bases: 5. Per the germline V gene, CDR1 is MNHEY and CDR2 is SVGAGI. The CDR3 loop reads CASSYEASGRNEQFF. In DNA, the CDR3 is TGTGCCAGCAGTTATGAAGCTAGCGGGAGGAATGAGCAGTTCTTC.

The chain carries TRBV2 and TRBJ1-1, with D possibly being TRBD1 (5 bases). Trimming removed 6 bases from V and 5 bases from J, with 13 bases in between. Germline V gene lookup returns CDR1 SNHLY and CDR2 FYNNEI. The CDR3 totals 13 residues. The CDR3 DNA reads TGTGCCAGCAGAGCCAGGGTCGGTACTGAAGCTTTCTTT. Translation gives CASRARVGTEAFF.

V usage is TRBV6-5 and J usage is TRBJ2-7; 8 bases line up with TRBD1. The V and J ends lost 7 bases and 4 bases, in that order; junction bases with no gene match: 3. The V gene's germline CDR1 is MNHEY and CDR2 SVGAGI. CDR3 length equals 12 residues. CDR3: CASTDRGYEQYF. The CDR3 region has the DNA TGTGCCAGCACCGACAGGGGTTACGAGCAGTACTTC.

Only a few counts were recorded for this clone. In DNA form, the CDR3 reads TGCGCCAGCAGCCAACTCATAACAGGGTCTGGCTATGGCTACACCTTC. Translated: CASSQLITGSGYGYTF. The chain joins TRBV4-3 to TRBJ1-2; D possibly corresponds to TRBD1 (6 bases). V was cut by 2 bases and J by 4 bases, with 17 bases left in between. The CDR3 spans 16 residues. Germline V gene data show CDR1 as LGHNA and CDR2 as YSLEER.

This clone appeared a few times. The rearrangement joins TRBV21-1 to TRBJ1-1; the table's D call of TRBD1 was not tested on the DNA. TRBV21-1 is designated a pseudogene. The CDR3 is 19 amino acids. CDR3 DNA: TGTGCCAGCGCCTCGTCAAACCGGACACCTAAAAATGAACAGGGTGAAGCTTTCTTT. Translated, it gives CASASSNRTPKNEQGEAFF.

This clone was seen more than once but under ten times. CDR3 sequence (DNA): TGTGCCAGCTCACCGGCCGGGACATCCGAATACGAGCAGTACTTC. This sequence encodes CASSPAGTSEYEQYF. The rearrangement uses TRBV18 and TRBJ2-7; TRBD1 is a possible D gene (6 bases). Germline values: CDR1 KGHSH, CDR2 LQKENI. This CDR3 comprises 15 residues. V lost 3 bases and J lost 4, with 16 bases in between.

The chain combines TRBV28 with TRBJ2-7; D perhaps matches TRBD2 (6 bases). Germline CDR1 MDHEN, CDR2 SYDVKM. V was shortened by 2 bases and J by 2 bases, with 13 bases between the two germline ends. This CDR3 comprises 15 residues. CDR3 sequence (DNA): TGTGCCAGCAGTTTACCCGGGACTTTTACCTACGAGCAGTACTTC. It is translated as CASSLPGTFTYEQYF.

This chain links TRBV7-3 with TRBJ2-1; 7 bases match TRBD2. CDR1 and CDR2 (germline): SGHTA, FQGTGA. V lost 2 bases and J lost 9; bases outside the gene matches: 10. There are 15 residues in the CDR3. The CDR3 nucleotides read TGTGCCAGCAGCTTAGGGCTAGCGGAGGGCGGTGAGCAGTTCTTC. It translates to CASSLGLAEGGEQFF.

This clone has a handful of counts. The V call is TRBV30, the J call TRBJ2-1; a possible D gene is TRBD2 (5 bases). There are 14 residues in the CDR3. CDR1 is GTSNPN and CDR2 is SVGIG in the germline V gene (reference sequence). V lost 5 bases to trimming and J lost 5 bases, with 16 bases between them. CDR3 sequence: CAWRWPSSHNEQFF. CDR3 DNA: TGTGCCTGGCGGTGGCCTAGCAGCCACAATGAGCAGTTCTTC.

This clone was detected a few times. This rearrangement joins TRBV6-1 to TRBJ2-7; 7 positions agree with TRBD2. CDR1 MNHNS and CDR2 SASEGT come from the germline V gene. The CDR3 is made up of 15 amino acids. The trim removed 0 bases at V and 7 bases at J, leaving 9 bases unmatched. Here the CDR3 DNA reads TGTGCCAGCAGTGAAGCGACGGGAGGCTTTCTAGAGCAGTACTTC. Translation gives CASSEATGGFLEQYF.

The chain carries TRBV19 and TRBJ2-1, with no clear D. Germline V gene lookup returns CDR1 LNHDA and CDR2 SQIVND (reference sequence). Trimming cost V 7 bases and J 3 bases, with 13 bases left between them. There are 14 residues in the CDR3. The CDR3, as DNA: TGTGCCAGTACCGGAATAGCCCACTACAATGAGCAGTTCTTC. Amino acids: CASTGIAHYNEQFF.

The V call is TRBV6-5, the J call TRBJ1-5, with D perhaps TRBD1 (6 bases). Trimming removed 2 bases from V and 5 bases from J, with 13 bases in between. CDR3 length: 15 amino acids. CDR1 and CDR2 (germline): MNHEY, SVGAGI. The CDR3 region is CASSYDAGEHQPQHF. In DNA form, the CDR3 reads TGTGCCAGCAGTTACGACGCAGGGGAGCATCAGCCCCAGCATTTT.

This chain uses TRBV5-4 with TRBJ2-3; D might be TRBD1 (6 bases). The CDR3 length is 16 residues. Germline-derived CDR1 and CDR2 are SGHNT and YYREEE (reference sequence). Trimming removed 6 bases at V and 1 base at J, with 18 bases between. The CDR3 spells CASKGNGAGGTDTQYF. CDR3 DNA sequence: TGTGCCAGCAAGGGGAATGGGGCAGGGGGCACAGATACGCAGTATTTT.